This TCR beta chain comes out of a study of cytomegalovirus exposure and HLA in healthy donors. Study-level findings and limits: Most TCRs appeared rarely, but some public TCRs recurred in many donors. Among TCR beta chains, those listed as cytomegalovirus-associated numbered about 160.

V lost 0 bases and J 1 base, leaving 7 bases between the germline ends. Germline CDR1 LGHNA, CDR2 YNFKEQ. The CDR3 loop spans 14 amino acids. Remarks on this clone: Its target is not known.

Though nominally healthy at sampling, donors likely had unrecorded immune exposures. Use of 60 Vbeta and 13 Jbeta primers characterized the PCR. Repertoires were generated with immunoSEQ multiplex PCR, while TCRdb's copy carries only in-frame clones and drops some. This sample has around 150,000 clones, with about 74% found just once. Sequencing was performed on PBMCs. This chain joins TRBV4-2 and TRBJ2-7; D not certain. This clonotype was obtained from a man aged 25-45 years in good health and CMV-seronegative. Here the CDR3 reads CASSQDLRSYEQYF. The CDR3 nucleotides are TGTGCCAGCAGCCAAGATTTGCGGTCCTACGAGCAGTACTTC.